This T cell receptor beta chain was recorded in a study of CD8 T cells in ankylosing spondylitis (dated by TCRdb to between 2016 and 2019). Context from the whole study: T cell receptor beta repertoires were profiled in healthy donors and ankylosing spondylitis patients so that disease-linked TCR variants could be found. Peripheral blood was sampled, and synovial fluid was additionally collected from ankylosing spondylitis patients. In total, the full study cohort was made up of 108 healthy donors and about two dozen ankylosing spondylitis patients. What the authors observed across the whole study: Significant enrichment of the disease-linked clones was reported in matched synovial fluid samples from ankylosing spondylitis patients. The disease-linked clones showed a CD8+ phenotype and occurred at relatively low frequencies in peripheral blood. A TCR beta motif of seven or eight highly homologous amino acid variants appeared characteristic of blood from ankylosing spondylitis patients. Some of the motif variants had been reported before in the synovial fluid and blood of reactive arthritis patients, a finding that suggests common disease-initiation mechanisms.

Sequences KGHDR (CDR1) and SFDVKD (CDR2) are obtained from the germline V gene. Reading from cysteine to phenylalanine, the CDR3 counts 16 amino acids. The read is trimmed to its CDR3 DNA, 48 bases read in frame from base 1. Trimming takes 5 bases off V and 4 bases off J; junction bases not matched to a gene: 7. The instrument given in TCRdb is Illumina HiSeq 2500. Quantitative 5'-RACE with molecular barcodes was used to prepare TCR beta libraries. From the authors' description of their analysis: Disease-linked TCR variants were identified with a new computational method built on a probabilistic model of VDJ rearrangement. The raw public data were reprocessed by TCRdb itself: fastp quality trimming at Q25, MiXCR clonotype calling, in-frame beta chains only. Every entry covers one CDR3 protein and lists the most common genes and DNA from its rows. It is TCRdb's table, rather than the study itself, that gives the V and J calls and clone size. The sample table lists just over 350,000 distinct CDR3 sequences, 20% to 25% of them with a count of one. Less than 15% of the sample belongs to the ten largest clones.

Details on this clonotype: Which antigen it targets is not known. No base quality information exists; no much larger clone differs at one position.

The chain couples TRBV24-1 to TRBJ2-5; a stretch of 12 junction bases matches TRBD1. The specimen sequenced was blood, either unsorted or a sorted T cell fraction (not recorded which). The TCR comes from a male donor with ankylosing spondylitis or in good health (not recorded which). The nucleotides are TGTGCCACCAGTGCTCCGGGACAGGGGGCTGGAGAGACCCAGTACTTC. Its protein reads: CATSAPGQGAGETQYF.